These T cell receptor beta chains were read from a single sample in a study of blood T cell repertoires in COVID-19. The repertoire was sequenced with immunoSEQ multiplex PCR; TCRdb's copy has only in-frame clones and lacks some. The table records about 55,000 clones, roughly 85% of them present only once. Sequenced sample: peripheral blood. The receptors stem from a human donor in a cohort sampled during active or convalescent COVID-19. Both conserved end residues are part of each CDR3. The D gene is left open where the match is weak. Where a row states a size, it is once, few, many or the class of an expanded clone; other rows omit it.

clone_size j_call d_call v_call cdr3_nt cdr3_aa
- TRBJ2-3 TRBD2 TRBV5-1 TGCGCCAGCAGCTTGGACCGACTAGCGGGGGGGCCAGATACGCAGTATTTT CASSLDRLAGGPDTQYF
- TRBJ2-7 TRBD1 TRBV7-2 TGTGCCAGCAGCTCCGTCTCCGGGACAGGCGGGGAGCAGTACTTC CASSSVSGTGGEQYF
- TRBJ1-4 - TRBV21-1 TGTGCCAGCCCCATAAGGAAATCGGGACAGCCTAATGAAAAACTGTTTTTT CASPIRKSGQPNEKLFF
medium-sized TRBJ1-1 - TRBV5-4 TGTGCCAGCAGCTCGCTGACAGAATACACTGAAGCTTTCTTT CASSSLTEYTEAFF
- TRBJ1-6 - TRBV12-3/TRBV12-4 TGTGCCAGCAGTTTACGTGCCGGGCCCCTCCACTTT CASSLRAGPLHF
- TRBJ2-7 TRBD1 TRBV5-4 TGTGCCAGCAGCTTGCCGGGACAGGGTCGGTCCGAGCAGTACTTC CASSLPGQGRSEQYF
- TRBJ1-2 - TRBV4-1 TGCGCCAGCAGCCAACCGGACAGCCTCTATGGCTACACCTTC CASSQPDSLYGYTF
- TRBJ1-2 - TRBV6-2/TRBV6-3 TGTGCCAGCAGTTTCGGGGGAAAAGGCTACACCTTC CASSFGGKGYTF
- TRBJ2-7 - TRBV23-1 TGCGCCAGCACCCTTGGGGACTCCTCCTACGAGCAGTACTTC CASTLGDSSYEQYF
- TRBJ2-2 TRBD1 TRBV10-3 TGTGCCATCAGTGGTCCCGGGACAGGGAGTGGCACCGGGGAGCTGTTTTTT CAISGPGTGSGTGELFF
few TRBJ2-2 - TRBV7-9 TGTGCCAGCAGGTCCCCGATGCGGGGCGACACCGGGGAGCTGTTTTTT CASRSPMRGDTGELFF
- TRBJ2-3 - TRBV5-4 TGTGCCAGCAGCTTGGTGGCCCCAGATACGCAGTATTTT CASSLVAPDTQYF
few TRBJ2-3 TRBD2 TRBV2 TGTGCCAGCAGCCTAGGGGGACTAGCAGGGGATACGCAGTATTTT CASSLGGLAGDTQYF
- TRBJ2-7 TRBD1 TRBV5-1 TGCGCCAGCAGCTTGGTGGGCCCAAACAGGGGGCGGTACGAGCAGTACTTC CASSLVGPNRGRYEQYF
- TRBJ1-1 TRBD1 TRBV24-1 TGTGCCACTAGTGATAACGACAGGGACGGTGAAGCTTTCTTT CATSDNDRDGEAFF
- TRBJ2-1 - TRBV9 TGTGCCAGCAGCTCGGGCCCGGGACTCCTATCCTACAATGAGCAGTTCTTC CASSSGPGLLSYNEQFF
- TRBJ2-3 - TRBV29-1 TGCAGCGTTGGGGGGCGGGCCCCCACAGATACGCAGTATTTT CSVGGRAPTDTQYF
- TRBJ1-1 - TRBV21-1 TGTGCCAGCATCCGACAGGGGAGGACTGAAGCTTTCTTT CASIRQGRTEAFF
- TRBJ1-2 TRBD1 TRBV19 TGTGCCAGTAGTGGGGGACAGGGAGAATTTGGAGGCTACACCTTC CASSGGQGEFGGYTF
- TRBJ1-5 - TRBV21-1 TGTGCCAGCAACCCACAACAATCAGGTCAGCCCCAGCATTTT CASNPQQSGQPQHF
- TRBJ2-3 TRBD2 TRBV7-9 TGTGCCAGCAGCTTAGCGGGCGGGGGAACTAGCACAGATACGCAGTATTTT CASSLAGGGTSTDTQYF
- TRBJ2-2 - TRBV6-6 TGTGCCAGCACCGAGTCCCCATCCGGGGAGCTGTTTTTT CASTESPSGELFF
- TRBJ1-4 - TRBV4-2 TGTGCCAGCAGCCCCCTTTTAAACAGAAGCCCCAATGAAAAACTGTTTTTT CASSPLLNRSPNEKLFF
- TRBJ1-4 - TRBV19 TGTGCCAGTAGTAGGGGAGGGCTTGAAAAACTGTTTTTT CASSRGGLEKLFF
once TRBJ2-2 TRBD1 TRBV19 TGTGCCAGTAGTATTGAAGGGGGCGCGAGTTGGAACACCGGGGAGCTGTTTTTT CASSIEGGASWNTGELFF
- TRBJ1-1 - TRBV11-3 TGTGCCAGCAGCTTATTGGGAGACACTGAAGCTTTCTTT CASSLLGDTEAFF
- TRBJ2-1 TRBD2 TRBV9 TGTGCCAGCAGCTCAACAAGCGGGGGGCACTACAATGAGCAGTTCTTC CASSSTSGGHYNEQFF
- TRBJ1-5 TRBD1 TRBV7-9 TGTGCCAGCAGTTATTCCGGGACAGGTGGAAATCAGCCCCAGCATTTT CASSYSGTGGNQPQHF
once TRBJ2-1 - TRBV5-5 TGTGCCAGCAGCTTGGATCAGGGGTTCTACAATGAGCAGTTCTTC CASSLDQGFYNEQFF
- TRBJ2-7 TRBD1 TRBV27 TGTGCCAGCAGTTACAGGGGGACCTACGAGCAGTACTTC CASSYRGTYEQYF
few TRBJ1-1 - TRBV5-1 TGCGCCAGCAGCCCCGTTGGTCTGGGGGGTGTAACTGAAGCTTTCTTT CASSPVGLGGVTEAFF
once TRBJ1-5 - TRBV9 TGTGCCAGCAGCGTAGGTGTCAATAGCAATCAGCCCCAGCATTTT CASSVGVNSNQPQHF
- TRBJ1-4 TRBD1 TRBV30 TGTGCCTGGGAGAGGACAGGGACTAATGAAAAACTGTTTTTT CAWERTGTNEKLFF
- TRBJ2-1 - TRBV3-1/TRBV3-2 TGTGCCAGCAGCCGCCTAATAGGAGGTGAGCAGTTCTTC CASSRLIGGEQFF
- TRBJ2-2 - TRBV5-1 TGCGCCAGCAGCTTGGAGACACAAAACGTGGAGCTGTTTTTT CASSLETQNVELFF
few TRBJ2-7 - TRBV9 TGTGCCAGCAGCCAAGGGGTAGAGACCTACGAGCAGTACTTC CASSQGVETYEQYF
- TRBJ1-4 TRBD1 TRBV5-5 TGTGCCAGCAGCCCGGGGACAGACAACCTTGAAAAACTGTTTTTT CASSPGTDNLEKLFF
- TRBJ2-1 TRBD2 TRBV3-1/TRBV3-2 TGTGCCAGCAGCCAAGATACGGGACTACAGAGCTACAATGAGCAGTTCTTC CASSQDTGLQSYNEQFF
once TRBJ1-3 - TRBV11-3 TGTGCCAGCAGCCCCGGGGGCTCTGGAAACACCATATATTTT CASSPGGSGNTIYF
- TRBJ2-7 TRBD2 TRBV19 TGTGCCAGTAGTAGGAGCGGGGCGACCTACGAGCAGTACTTC CASSRSGATYEQYF
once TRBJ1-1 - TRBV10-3 TGTGCCATCAGTGGATTGAACAGGGTTTCCACTGAAGCTTTCTTT CAISGLNRVSTEAFF
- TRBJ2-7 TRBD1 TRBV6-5 TGTGCCAGCAGACCCGGGACAGGGTCGGACGAGCAGTACTTC CASRPGTGSDEQYF
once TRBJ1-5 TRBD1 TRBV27 TGTGCCAGCAGTCCCCGGACAGGGGCCTTCAATCAGCCCCAGCATTTT CASSPRTGAFNQPQHF
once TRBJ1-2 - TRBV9 TGTGCCAGCAGCCCCGACGGGGGGGCCAGAAGTGGCTACACCTTC CASSPDGGARSGYTF
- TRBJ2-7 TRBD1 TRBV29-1 TGCAGCGGAACCGGGACAGGGGGCGAGCAGTACTTC CSGTGTGGEQYF
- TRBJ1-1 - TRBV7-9 TGTGCCAGCAGCTTAGTAATTCTATCAGGGGACACTGAAGCTTTCTTT CASSLVILSGDTEAFF
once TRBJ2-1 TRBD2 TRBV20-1 TGCAGTGCTTCTAGCGGGGGGGTCTTC CSASSGGVF
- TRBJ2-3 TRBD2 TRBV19 TGTGCCAGTAGTCCACTAGCGGGGTCGAGCACAGATACGCAGTATTTT CASSPLAGSSTDTQYF
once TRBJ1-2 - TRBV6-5 TGTGCCAGCAGACCTACGGGACTCGAGGAGGATGGCTACACCTTC CASRPTGLEEDGYTF
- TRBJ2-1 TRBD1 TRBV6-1 TGTGCCAGCAGTGACTTTGGGACAGAGACTAACAATGAGCAGTTCTTC CASSDFGTETNNEQFF
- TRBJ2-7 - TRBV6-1 TGTGCCAGCAGTGAGCGGCCGGACTACCCCTACGAGCAGTACTTC CASSERPDYPYEQYF
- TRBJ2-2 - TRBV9 TGTGCCAGCAGCGTAGATGGGGGGACCGGGGAGCTGTTTTTT CASSVDGGTGELFF
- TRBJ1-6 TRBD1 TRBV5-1 TGCGCCAGCAGCTTGGGCGACAGGGGTGCTCAAGGTTCCTATAATTCACCCCTCCACTTT CASSLGDRGAQGSYNSPLHF
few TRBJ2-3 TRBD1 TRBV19 TGTGCCAGTAGTGCCGGACAGGGGATAATTTACACAGATACGCAGTATTTT CASSAGQGIIYTDTQYF